This record covers a single T cell receptor beta chain. The target antigen is unknown. Noted time point: patch test 2, 6 weeks after DPC sensitization. The treatment denotes: therapeutic diphenylcyclopropenone sensitization with weekly scalp DPC. The study extracted total RNA from unfractionated whole blood. This CDR3 is built from 18 residues. V was clipped by 4 bases and J by 5 bases; unmatched bases: 12. Germline CDR1 SGHRS, CDR2 YFSETQ. This specimen belongs to a study of human T cells and chemical hapten exposure. As for the study in general: In the roughly 25-week study, patients were dosed weekly with diphenylcyclopropenone on the scalp throughout.

Study-wide results and caveats: As the donors had alopecia, their immune response may differ from healthy people's.

MiXCR, applied by TCRdb to the RACE reads, yields one record per CDR3 protein. The sample includes tens of thousands of distinct CDR3 sequences, 8.5% to 10% seen only once; the top ten take roughly 13%. The source is a woman in her twenties or thirties with alopecia areata. Some clones in this sample may be carry-over from other donors' samples. Sequenced here: whole blood, sampled in connection with sensitization to the hapten diphenylcyclopropenone (DPC). The rearrangement links TRBV5-1 to TRBJ2-3, with 14 bases aligning to TRBD2. CDR3 residues: CASSPTKTSGGEGDTQYF. CDR3 coding DNA: TGCGCCAGCAGCCCCACGAAGACTAGCGGGGGGGAAGGAGATACGCAGTATTTT.